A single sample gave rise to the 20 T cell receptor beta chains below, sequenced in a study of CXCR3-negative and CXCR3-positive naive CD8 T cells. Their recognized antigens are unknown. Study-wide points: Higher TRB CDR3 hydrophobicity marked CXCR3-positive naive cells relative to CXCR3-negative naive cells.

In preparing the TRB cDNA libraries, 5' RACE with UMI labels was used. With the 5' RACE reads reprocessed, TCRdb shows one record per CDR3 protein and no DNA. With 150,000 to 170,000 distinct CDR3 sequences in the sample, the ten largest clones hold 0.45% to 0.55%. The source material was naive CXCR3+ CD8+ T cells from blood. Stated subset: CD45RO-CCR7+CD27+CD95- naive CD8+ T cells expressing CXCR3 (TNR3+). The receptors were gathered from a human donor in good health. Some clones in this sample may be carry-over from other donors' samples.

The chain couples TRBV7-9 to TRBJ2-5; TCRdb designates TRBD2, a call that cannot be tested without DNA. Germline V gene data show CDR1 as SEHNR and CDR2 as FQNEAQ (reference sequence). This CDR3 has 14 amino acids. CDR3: CASSLTSGEETQYF.

This CDR3 is CASSLAGGVLDTQYF. The rearrangement links TRBV5-6 to TRBJ2-3; there is no DNA to check the TCRdb D call of TRBD1. Germline loops: CDR1 SGHDT, CDR2 YYEEEE. This CDR3 is 15 amino acids long. Drawing the rest from reference TRBV5-6 and TRBJ2-3, the complete variable domain is DAGVTQSPTHLIKTRGQQVTLRCSPKSGHDTVSWYQQALGQGPQFIFQYYEEEERQRGNFPDRFSGHQFPNYSSELNVNALLLGDSALYLCASSLAGGVLDTQYFGPGTRLTVL.

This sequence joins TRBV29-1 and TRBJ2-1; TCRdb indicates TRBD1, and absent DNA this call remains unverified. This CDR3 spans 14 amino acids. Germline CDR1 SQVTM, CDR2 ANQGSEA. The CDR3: CSVEVVGAGDEQFF.

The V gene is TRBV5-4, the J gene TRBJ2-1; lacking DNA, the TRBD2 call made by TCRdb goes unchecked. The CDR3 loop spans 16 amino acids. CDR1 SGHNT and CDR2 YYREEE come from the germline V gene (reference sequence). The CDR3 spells CASTQTSGRFYNEQFF.

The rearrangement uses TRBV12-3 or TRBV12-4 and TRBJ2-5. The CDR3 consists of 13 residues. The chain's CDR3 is CASSLPQTGTQYF.

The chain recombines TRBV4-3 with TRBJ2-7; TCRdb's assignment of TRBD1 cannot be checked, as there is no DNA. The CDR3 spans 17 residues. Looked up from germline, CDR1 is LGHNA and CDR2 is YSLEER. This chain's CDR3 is CASSQDLVRGGVYEQYF.

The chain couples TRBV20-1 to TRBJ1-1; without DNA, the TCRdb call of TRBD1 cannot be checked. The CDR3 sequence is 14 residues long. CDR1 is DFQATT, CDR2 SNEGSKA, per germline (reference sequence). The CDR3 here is CSASGGRQYTEAFF.

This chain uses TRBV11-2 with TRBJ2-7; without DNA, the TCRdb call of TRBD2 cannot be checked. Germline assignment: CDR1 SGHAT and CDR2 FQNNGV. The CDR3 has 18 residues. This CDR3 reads CASSSIGTSLQSSYEQYF.

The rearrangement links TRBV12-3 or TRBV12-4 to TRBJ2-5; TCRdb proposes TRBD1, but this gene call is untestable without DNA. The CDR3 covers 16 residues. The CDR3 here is CASSFPPGAGRETQYF.

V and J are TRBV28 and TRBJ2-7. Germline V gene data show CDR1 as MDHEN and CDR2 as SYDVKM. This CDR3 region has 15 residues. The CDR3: CASSLPRESSYEQYF.

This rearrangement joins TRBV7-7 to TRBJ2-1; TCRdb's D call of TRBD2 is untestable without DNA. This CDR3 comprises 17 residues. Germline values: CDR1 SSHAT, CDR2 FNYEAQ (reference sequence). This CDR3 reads CASSPYSGKQEYNEQFF. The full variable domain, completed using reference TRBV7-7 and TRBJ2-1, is GAGVSQSPRYKVTKRGQDVTLRCDPISSHATLYWYQQALGQGPEFLTYFNYEAQPDKSGLPSDRFSAERPEGSISTLTIQRTEQRDSAMYRCASSPYSGKQEYNEQFFGPGTRLTVL.

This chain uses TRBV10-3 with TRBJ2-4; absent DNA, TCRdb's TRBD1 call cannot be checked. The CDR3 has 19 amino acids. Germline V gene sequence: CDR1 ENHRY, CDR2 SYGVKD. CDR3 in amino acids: CAISESRLDRPIAKNIQYF.

This chain's CDR3 is CASSLNPDYDTGELFF. The chain links TRBV14 to TRBJ2-2; TCRdb's assignment of TRBD2 cannot be checked, as there is no DNA. This CDR3 region has 16 residues. CDR1 and CDR2 from the germline V gene are SGHDN and FVKESK.

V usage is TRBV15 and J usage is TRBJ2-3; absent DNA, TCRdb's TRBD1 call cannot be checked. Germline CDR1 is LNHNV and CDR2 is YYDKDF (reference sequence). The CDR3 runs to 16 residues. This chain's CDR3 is CATSRGRDRNPDTQYF.

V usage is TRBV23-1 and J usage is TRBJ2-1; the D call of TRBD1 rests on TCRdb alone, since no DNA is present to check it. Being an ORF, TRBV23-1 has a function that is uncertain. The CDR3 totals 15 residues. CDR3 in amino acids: CASRPPTGGYNEQFF.

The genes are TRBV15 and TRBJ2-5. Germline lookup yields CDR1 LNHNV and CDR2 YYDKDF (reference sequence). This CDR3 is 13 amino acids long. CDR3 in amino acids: CATSSALQETQYF. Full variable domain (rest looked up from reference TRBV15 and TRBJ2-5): DAMVIQNPRYQVTQFGKPVTLSCSQTLNHNVMYWYQQKSSQAPKLLFHYYDKDFNNEADTPDNFQSRRPNTSFCFLDIRSPGLGDTAMYLCATSSALQETQYFGPGTRLLVL.

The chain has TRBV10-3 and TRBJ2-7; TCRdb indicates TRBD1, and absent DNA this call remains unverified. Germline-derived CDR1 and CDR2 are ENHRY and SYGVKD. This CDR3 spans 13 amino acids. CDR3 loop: CAITNTDSYEQYF.

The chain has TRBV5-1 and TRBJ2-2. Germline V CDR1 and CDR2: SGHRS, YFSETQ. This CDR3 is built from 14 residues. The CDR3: CASSLDWRAGELFF.

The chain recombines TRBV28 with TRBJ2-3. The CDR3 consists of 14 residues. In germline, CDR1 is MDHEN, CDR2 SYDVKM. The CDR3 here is CASSLTLRPDTQYF.

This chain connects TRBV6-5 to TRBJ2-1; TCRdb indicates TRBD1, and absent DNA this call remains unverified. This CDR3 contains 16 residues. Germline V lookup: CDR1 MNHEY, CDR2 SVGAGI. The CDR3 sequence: CASRPDGGHPYNEQFF.